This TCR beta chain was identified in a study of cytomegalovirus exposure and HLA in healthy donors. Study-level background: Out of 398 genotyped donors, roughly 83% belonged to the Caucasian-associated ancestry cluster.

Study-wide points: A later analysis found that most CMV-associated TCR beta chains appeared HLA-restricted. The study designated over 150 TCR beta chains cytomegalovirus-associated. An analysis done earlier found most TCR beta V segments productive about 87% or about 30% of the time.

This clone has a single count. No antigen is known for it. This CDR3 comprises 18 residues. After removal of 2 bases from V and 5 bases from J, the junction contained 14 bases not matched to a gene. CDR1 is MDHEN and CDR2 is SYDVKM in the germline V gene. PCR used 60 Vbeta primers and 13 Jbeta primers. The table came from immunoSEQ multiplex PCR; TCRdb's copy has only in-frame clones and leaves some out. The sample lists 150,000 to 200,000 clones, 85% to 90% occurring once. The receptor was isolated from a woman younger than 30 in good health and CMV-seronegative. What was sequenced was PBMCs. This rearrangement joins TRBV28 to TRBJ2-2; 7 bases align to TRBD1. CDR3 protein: CASSLPGTVQRRTGELFF. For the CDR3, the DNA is TGTGCCAGCAGTTTACCTGGGACAGTCCAACGGAGAACCGGGGAGCTGTTTTTT.